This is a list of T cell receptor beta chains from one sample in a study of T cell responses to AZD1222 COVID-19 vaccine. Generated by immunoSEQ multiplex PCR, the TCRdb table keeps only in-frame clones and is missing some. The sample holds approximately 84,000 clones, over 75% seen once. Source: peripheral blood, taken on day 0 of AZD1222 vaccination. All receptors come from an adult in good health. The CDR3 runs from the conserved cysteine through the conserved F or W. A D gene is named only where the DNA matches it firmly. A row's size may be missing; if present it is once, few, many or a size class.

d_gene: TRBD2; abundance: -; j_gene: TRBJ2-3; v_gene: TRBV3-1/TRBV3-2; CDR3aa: CASSRAGMNTDTQYF; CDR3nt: TGTGCCAGCAGCCGAGCGGGAATGAACACAGATACGCAGTATTTT
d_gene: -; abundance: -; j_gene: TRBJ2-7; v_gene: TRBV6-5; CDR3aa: CASSYSTAASYEQYF; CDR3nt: TGTGCCAGCAGTTACTCGACAGCGGCTTCCTACGAGCAGTACTTC
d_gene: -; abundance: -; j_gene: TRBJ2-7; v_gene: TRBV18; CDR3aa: CASSPRDESYEQYF; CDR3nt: TGTGCCAGCTCACCACGGGACGAGAGCTACGAGCAGTACTTC
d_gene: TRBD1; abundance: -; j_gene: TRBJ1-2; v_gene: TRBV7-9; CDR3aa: CASSSSGTGSYGYTF; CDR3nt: TGTGCCAGCAGCTCTTCCGGGACAGGGAGCTATGGCTACACCTTC
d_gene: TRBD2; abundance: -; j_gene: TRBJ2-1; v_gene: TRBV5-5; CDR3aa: CASSYWTSGYNEQFF; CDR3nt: TGTGCCAGCAGCTATTGGACTAGCGGGTACAATGAGCAGTTCTTC
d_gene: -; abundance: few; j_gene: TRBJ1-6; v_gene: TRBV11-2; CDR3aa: CASSLQGRGNSPLHF; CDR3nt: TGTGCCAGCAGCTTGCAGGGAAGGGGGAATTCACCCCTCCACTTT
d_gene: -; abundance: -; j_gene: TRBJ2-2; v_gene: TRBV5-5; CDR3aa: CASSLAGSHTGELFF; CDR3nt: TGTGCCAGCAGCTTGGCGGGGTCCCACACCGGGGAGCTGTTTTTT
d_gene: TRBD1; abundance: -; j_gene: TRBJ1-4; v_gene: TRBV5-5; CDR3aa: CASSFTGGGGEKLFF; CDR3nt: TGTGCCAGCAGCTTTACAGGGGGCGGGGGTGAAAAACTGTTTTTT
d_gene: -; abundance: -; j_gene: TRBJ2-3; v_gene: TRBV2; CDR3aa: CASSPRGPRGGDTQYF; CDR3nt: TGTGCCAGCAGTCCCAGAGGGCCCCGAGGGGGAGATACGCAGTATTTT
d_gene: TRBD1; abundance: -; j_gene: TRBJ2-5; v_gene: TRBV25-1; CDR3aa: CASGLRGLSETQYF; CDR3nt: TGTGCCAGCGGGCTCAGGGGGCTGTCGGAGACCCAGTACTTC
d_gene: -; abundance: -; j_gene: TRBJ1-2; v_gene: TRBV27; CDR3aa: CASSLSPANYGYTF; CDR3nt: TGTGCCAGCAGTTTGTCCCCGGCGAACTATGGCTACACCTTC
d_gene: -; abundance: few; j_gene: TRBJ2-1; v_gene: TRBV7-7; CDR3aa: CASSLGPSGTDNEQFF; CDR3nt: TGTGCTAGCAGCTTAGGGCCCAGCGGAACGGACAATGAGCAGTTCTTC
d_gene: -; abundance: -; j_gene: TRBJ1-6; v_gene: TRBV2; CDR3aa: CATKTESSYNSPLHF; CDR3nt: TGTGCCACCAAAACGGAGAGCTCCTATAATTCACCCCTCCACTTT
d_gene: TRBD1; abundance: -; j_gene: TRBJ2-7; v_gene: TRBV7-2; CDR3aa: CASSSDRGSYEQYF; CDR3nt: TGTGCCAGCAGCTCGGACAGGGGATCCTACGAGCAGTACTTC
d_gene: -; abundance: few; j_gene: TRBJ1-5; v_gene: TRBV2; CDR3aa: CASSEAERQPQHF; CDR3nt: TGTGCCAGCAGTGAAGCGGAAAGGCAGCCCCAGCATTTT
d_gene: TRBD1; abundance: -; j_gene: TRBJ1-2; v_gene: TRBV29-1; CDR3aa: CSVERGRGYTF; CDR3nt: TGCAGCGTTGAAAGGGGGCGAGGCTACACCTTC
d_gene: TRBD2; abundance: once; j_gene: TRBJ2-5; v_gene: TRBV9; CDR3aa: CASSDGLAGEDPETQYF; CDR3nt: TGTGCCAGCAGCGATGGACTAGCGGGAGAAGATCCAGAGACCCAGTACTTC
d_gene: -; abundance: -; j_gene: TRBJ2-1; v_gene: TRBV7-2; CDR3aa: CASRRGTTANEQFF; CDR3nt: TGTGCCAGCAGGAGGGGGACTACAGCCAATGAGCAGTTCTTC
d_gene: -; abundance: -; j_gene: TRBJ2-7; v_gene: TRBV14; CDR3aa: CASSQVGGLGEQYF; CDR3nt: TGTGCCAGCAGCCAAGTAGGGGGGCTAGGAGAGCAGTACTTC
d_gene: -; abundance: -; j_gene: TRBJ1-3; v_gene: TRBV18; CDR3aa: CASSPGSSGNTIYF; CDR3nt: TGTGCCAGCTCACCTGGGAGCTCTGGAAACACCATATATTTT
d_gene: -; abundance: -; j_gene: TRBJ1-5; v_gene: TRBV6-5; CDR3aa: CASSPDRKPQHF; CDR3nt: TGTGCCAGCAGTCCTGACAGAAAGCCCCAGCATTTT
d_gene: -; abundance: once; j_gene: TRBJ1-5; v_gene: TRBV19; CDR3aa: CASSRQTYQPQHF; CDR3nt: TGTGCCAGTAGTCGACAGACCTATCAGCCCCAGCATTTT
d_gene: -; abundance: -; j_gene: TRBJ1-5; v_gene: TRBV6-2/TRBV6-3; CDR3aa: CASSPGLYSNQPQHF; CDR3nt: TGTGCCAGCAGCCCTGGACTGTATAGCAATCAGCCCCAGCATTTT
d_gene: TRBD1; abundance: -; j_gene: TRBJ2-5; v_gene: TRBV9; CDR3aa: CASSPRQGQETQYF; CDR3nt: TGTGCCAGCAGCCCCCGACAGGGCCAAGAGACCCAGTACTTC
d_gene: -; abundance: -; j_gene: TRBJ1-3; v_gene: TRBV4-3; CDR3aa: CASSQTVYGNTIYF; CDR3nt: TGCGCCAGCAGCCAGACCGTTTATGGAAACACCATATATTTT
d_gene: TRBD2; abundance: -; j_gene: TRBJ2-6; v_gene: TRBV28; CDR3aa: CASSSLSGGAGANVLTF; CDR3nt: TGTGCCAGCAGTTCCCTATCGGGGGGTGCTGGGGCCAACGTCCTGACTTTC
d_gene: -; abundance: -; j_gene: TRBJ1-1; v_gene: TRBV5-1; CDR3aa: CASSLGTANTEAFF; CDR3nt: TGCGCCAGCAGCTTGGGAACAGCGAACACTGAAGCTTTCTTT
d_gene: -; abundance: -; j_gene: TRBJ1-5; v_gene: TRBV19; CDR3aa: CASSIEGRQPQHF; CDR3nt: TGTGCCAGTAGTATAGAGGGCCGTCAGCCCCAGCATTTT
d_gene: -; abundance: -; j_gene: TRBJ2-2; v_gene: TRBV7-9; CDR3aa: CASSLPRWVHTGELFF; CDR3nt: TGTGCCAGCAGCTTACCCCGGTGGGTTCACACCGGGGAGCTGTTTTTT
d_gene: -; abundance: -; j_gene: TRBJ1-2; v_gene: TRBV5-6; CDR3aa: CASSFGEVGNYGYTF; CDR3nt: TGTGCCAGCAGCTTCGGTGAGGTCGGTAACTATGGCTACACCTTC
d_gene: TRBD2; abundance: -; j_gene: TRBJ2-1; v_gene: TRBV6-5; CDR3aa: CASRLAGVFEQFF; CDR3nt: TGTGCCAGCCGTCTAGCGGGAGTATTTGAGCAGTTCTTC
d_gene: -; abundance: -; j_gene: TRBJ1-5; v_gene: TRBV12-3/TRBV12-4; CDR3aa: CASSFGADQPQHF; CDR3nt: TGTGCCAGCAGTTTCGGGGCTGATCAGCCCCAGCATTTT
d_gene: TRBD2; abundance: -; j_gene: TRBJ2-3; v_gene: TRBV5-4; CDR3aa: CASSQRAGGRGTDTQYF; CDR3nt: TGTGCCAGCAGCCAAAGAGCGGGAGGCCGGGGCACAGATACGCAGTATTTT
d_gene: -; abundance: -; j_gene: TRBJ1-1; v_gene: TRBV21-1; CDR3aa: CASSNEDRLNTEAFF; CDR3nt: TGTGCCAGCAGCAATGAGGACAGGTTGAACACTGAAGCTTTCTTT
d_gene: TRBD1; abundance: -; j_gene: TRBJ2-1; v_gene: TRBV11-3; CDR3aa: CASSSRQGGGEQFF; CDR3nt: TGTGCCAGCAGCTCTCGACAGGGGGGCGGTGAGCAGTTCTTC
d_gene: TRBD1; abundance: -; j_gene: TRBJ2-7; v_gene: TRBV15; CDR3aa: CATSTPRTGGSYEQYF; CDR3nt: TGTGCCACCAGCACTCCACGGACAGGGGGTTCCTACGAGCAGTACTTC
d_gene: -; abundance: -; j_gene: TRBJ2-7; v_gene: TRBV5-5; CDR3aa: CASSLAPQDEQYF; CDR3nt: TGTGCCAGCAGCTTGGCCCCACAGGACGAGCAGTACTTC
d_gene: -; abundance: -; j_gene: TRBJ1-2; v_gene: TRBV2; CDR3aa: CASSDFSGVGYTF; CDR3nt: TGTGCCAGCAGTGATTTCTCAGGGGTTGGCTACACCTTC
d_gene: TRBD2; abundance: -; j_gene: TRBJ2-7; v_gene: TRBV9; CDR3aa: CASSESGRAGYEQYF; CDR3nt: TGTGCCAGCAGCGAAAGCGGGAGGGCCGGCTACGAGCAGTACTTC
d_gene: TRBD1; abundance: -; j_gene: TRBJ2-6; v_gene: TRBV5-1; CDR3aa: CASSSGQGRFSGANVLTF; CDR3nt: TGCGCCAGCAGCTCCGGACAGGGAAGGTTTTCCGGGGCCAACGTCCTGACTTTC
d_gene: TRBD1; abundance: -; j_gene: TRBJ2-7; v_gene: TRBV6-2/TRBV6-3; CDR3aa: CASSYRTGTHEQYF; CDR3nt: TGTGCCAGCAGTTACAGGACAGGGACCCACGAGCAGTACTTC
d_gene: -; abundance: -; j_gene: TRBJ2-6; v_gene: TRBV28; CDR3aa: CASSPGTSSSGANVLTF; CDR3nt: TGTGCCAGCAGTCCCGGGACGAGTAGCTCTGGGGCCAACGTCCTGACTTTC
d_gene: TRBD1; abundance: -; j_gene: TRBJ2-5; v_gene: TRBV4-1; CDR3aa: CASSFRTGRETQYF; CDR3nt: TGCGCCAGCAGCTTCCGGACAGGGAGGGAGACCCAGTACTTC
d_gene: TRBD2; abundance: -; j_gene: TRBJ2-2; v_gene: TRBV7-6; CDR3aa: CASSLPPTSGGNTGELFF; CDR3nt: TGTGCCAGCAGCCTTCCCCCTACTAGCGGGGGGAACACCGGGGAGCTGTTTTTT
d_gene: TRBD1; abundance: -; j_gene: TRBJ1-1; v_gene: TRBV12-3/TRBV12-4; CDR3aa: CASNRDSNTEAFF; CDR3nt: TGTGCCAGCAATAGGGACAGTAACACTGAAGCTTTCTTT
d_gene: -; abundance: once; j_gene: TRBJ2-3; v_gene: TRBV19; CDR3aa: CASSMRGPDTQYF; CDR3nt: TGTGCCAGTAGTATGCGGGGGCCAGATACGCAGTATTTT
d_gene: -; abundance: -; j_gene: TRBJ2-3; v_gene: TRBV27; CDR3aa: CASSSTGKTRDTQYF; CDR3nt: TGTGCCAGCAGTTCCACCGGGAAAACGCGGGATACGCAGTATTTT
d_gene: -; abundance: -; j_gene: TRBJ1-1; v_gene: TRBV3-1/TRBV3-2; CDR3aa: CASSQGQYTEAFF; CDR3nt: TGTGCCAGCAGCCAAGGCCAGTACACTGAAGCTTTCTTT
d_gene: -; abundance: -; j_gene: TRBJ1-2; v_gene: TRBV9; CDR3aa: CASSGAFGGGYTF; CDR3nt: TGTGCCAGCAGCGGGGCGTTTGGCGGTGGCTACACCTTC
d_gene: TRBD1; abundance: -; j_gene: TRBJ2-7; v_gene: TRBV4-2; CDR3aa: CASSSGDSSYEQYF; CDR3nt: TGTGCCAGCAGCTCCGGGGACAGCTCCTACGAGCAGTACTTC
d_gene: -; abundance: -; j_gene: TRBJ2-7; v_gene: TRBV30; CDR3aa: CAWSEKTTTRGIETYEQYF; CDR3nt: TGTGCCTGGAGTGAGAAAACGACTACGCGCGGGATTGAGACCTACGAGCAGTACTTC
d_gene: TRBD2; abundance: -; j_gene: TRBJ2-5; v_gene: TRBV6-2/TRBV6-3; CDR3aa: CASSYRGGETQYF; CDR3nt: TGTGCCAGCAGTTACCGGGGGGGAGAGACCCAGTACTTC